The 8 T cell receptor beta chains listed next were all sequenced from one sample in a study of T cell responses to AZD1222 COVID-19 vaccine. The table came from immunoSEQ multiplex PCR; TCRdb's copy has only in-frame clones and leaves some out. The sample records some 130,000 clones, over 90% being singletons. The sample consisted of peripheral blood, taken on day 0 of AZD1222 vaccination. The receptors here all came from an adult in good health.

The chain employs TRBV7-8 and TRBJ1-1; D gene ambiguous. The V and J ends lost 7 bases and 6 bases respectively, with 18 bases between them. Per germline, CDR1 SGHVS and CDR2 FQNEAQ. This CDR3 is built from 14 residues. The CDR3 is CASTPQIGPAEAFF. In DNA form, the CDR3 reads TGTGCCAGCACGCCACAGATAGGGCCCGCTGAAGCTTTCTTT.

The rearrangement joins TRBV7-8 to TRBJ1-3, with TRBD1 matching over 7 bases. V was pared by 5 bases and J by 0 bases, with 10 bases of the junction left unmatched. This CDR3 has 17 amino acids. Germline V gene lookup returns CDR1 SGHVS and CDR2 FQNEAQ. The CDR3 spells CASSAWWGQLSGNTIYF. In DNA, the CDR3 is TGTGCCAGCAGCGCCTGGTGGGGACAGCTCTCTGGAAACACCATATATTTT.

J is TRBJ2-5 and V is TRBV30, with 7 bases lining up with TRBD1. Germline CDR1 is GTSNPN and CDR2 is SVGIG (reference sequence). The V segment lost 0 bases and the J segment 1 base; nucleotides outside the gene matches: 5. The CDR3 loop spans 15 amino acids. CDR3 loop: CAWSVADRPQETQYF. The CDR3 DNA reads TGTGCCTGGAGTGTAGCGGACAGGCCCCAAGAGACCCAGTACTTC.

The sample holds a few counts of this clone. The chain joins TRBV15 to TRBJ2-7, with a tentative D call TRBD2 (6 bases). V was clipped by 0 bases and J by 7 bases, with 19 bases between them. The CDR3 spans 16 residues. Germline V gives CDR1 LNHNV, CDR2 YYDKDF (reference sequence). CDR3 loop: CATSREGPGDLREQYF. The CDR3 coding sequence is TGTGCCACCAGCAGAGAGGGGCCGGGGGACCTAAGGGAGCAGTACTTC.

The rearrangement uses TRBV7-9 and TRBJ2-1; tentatively, D is TRBD2 (6 bases). Deletions cut 5 bases from V and 3 bases from J, with 14 bases between. CDR1 and CDR2 (germline): SEHNR, FQNEAQ (reference sequence). The CDR3 loop spans 15 amino acids. CDR3 sequence (DNA): TGTGCCAGCAGCCTAACCGGGACTTTCTACAATGAGCAGTTCTTC. Amino acid sequence: CASSLTGTFYNEQFF.

V is TRBV4-1 and J is TRBJ1-4; D is unresolved. CDR1 and CDR2 (germline): MGHRA, YSYEKL. The CDR3 covers 14 residues. V gave up 8 bases and J gave up 5 bases, with 15 bases separating them. The CDR3 protein is CASQWRELNEKLFF. For the CDR3, the DNA is TGCGCCAGCCAATGGCGGGAATTGAATGAAAAACTGTTTTTT.

The chain joins TRBV7-2 to TRBJ2-5, with D unresolved. Looked up from germline, CDR1 is SGHTA and CDR2 is FQGNSA. This CDR3 region has 14 residues. Trimming removed 2 bases from V and 4 bases from J, with 11 bases in between. Here the CDR3 DNA reads TGTGCCAGCAGCTTATCGGAGCCCCGAGAGACCCAGTACTTC. Its protein product is CASSLSEPRETQYF.

The chain employs TRBV5-1 and TRBJ2-5; D remains unclear. Per the germline V gene, CDR1 is SGHRS and CDR2 is YFSETQ. The CDR3 covers 12 residues. V was clipped by 0 bases and J by 3 bases, with 3 bases between them. The CDR3 bases are TGCGCCAGCAGCTTGGCCGAAGAGACCCAGTACTTC. This translates into CASSLAEETQYF.